These 20 T cell receptor beta chains originate from one sample sequenced in a study of T cell repertoires in breast cancer. An expanded emulsion RT-PCR with primers for all TCR V genes paired CD8+ T cell chains. A second nested PCR with blocking oligonucleotides suppressed unpaired genes. TCRdb reprocessed the emulsion pairing reads via MiXCR and lists one record per CDR3 protein. Of about 4,400 distinct CDR3 sequences in the sample, 35% were seen once. The sequenced sample was CD8+ T cells. Receptors were obtained from a pool of human donors with breast cancer or a healthy control (not recorded which).

Relative to its sample, this clonotype is medium-sized. The chain has TRBV6-5 and TRBJ1-2; 9 bases are shared with TRBD1. CDR3 length: 16 amino acids. The germline V gene has CDR1 MNHEY and CDR2 SVGAGI. V shed 0 bases, J shed 4 bases, and the junction held 6 bases outside the gene matches. CDR3 coding DNA: TGTGCCAGCAGTTACTCTTCACAGGGGGCATTCTATGGCTACACCTTC. Translating gives CASSYSSQGAFYGYTF.

This clonotype was found a few times. DNA of the CDR3: TGTGCCAGCAGTTACAGTTATCACAATCAGCCCCAGCATTTT. It translates to CASSYSYHNQPQHF. The V and J genes are TRBV6-6 and TRBJ1-5; D call uncertain. There are 14 residues in the CDR3. Deletions cut 2 bases from V and 3 bases from J, with 8 bases between. Per the germline V gene, CDR1 is MNHNY and CDR2 is SVGAGI (reference sequence).

The CDR3 bases are TGTGCCAGCAGCCGTAAGGACGGCTCTGGAAACACCATATATTTT. Encoded protein: CASSRKDGSGNTIYF. The V gene is TRBV5-4, the J gene TRBJ1-3; the D is unclear. The CDR3 runs to 15 residues. Per the germline V gene, CDR1 is SGHNT and CDR2 is YYREEE (reference sequence). Trimming shortened V by 4 bases and J by 0 bases, and 11 bases separated the two germline ends.

The chain carries TRBV6-7 and TRBJ2-1, with D uncertain. TRBV6-7 belongs to the ORF category, with a function that is uncertain. The CDR3 totals 8 residues. Trimming took off 5 bases at V and 13 bases at J, with 3 bases between the two ends. Written as DNA, the CDR3 is TGTGCCAGCAGTCGTCAGTTCTTC. It specifies CASSRQFF.

This clonotype was seen just once. This chain joins TRBV28 and TRBJ1-5, with D possibly matching TRBD1 (5 bases). CDR1 MDHEN and CDR2 SYDVKM come from the germline V gene. Trimming left V 6 bases short and J 11 bases short, with 17 bases between. The CDR3 loop spans 13 amino acids. The DNA of the CDR3 is TGTGCCAGCAGCCCCCAGGGTGGTAGGGCCCAGCATTTT. Translating gives CASSPQGGRAQHF. The full variable domain, rest sourced from reference TRBV28 and TRBJ1-5, is DVKVTQSSRYLVKRTGEKVFLECVQDMDHENMFWYRQDPGLGLRLIYFSYDVKMKEKGDIPEGYSVSREKKERFSLILESASTNQTSMYLCASSPQGGRAQHFGDGTRLSIL.

This clonotype is categorized as medium-sized (0.01 to 0.1%). The genes are TRBV6-1 and TRBJ1-6; 8 nucleotides match TRBD1. Germline lookup yields CDR1 MNHNS and CDR2 SASEGT. This CDR3 region has 14 residues. V shed 4 bases and J 10 bases; nucleotides not matched to a gene: 6. In DNA form, the CDR3 reads TGTGCCAGCAGTGCACAGGGGGATCGCTCACCCCTCCACTTT. Protein sequence: CASSAQGDRSPLHF.

The chain is built from TRBV28 and TRBJ1-5; D gene ambiguous. From germline, CDR1 is MDHEN and CDR2 SYDVKM. Trimming took off 3 bases at V and 5 bases at J, with 5 bases between the two ends. The CDR3 length is 12 residues. The CDR3 spells CASSFQDQPQHF. The DNA of the CDR3 is TGTGCCAGCAGTTTCCAGGATCAGCCCCAGCATTTT.

The chain links TRBV3-1 to TRBJ1-1; D is ambiguous. The V and J ends lost 1 base and 1 base respectively, with 7 bases between them. Germline V gene sequence: CDR1 LGHDT, CDR2 YNNKEL (reference sequence). There are 14 residues in the CDR3. In DNA, the CDR3 is TGTGCCAGCAGCCAAGCCGCCAGGAACACTGAAGCTTTCTTT. Protein product: CASSQAARNTEAFF.

A word on this clonotype: With a much larger clone just one base away, this may be a read error. The gene calls are TRBV28 and TRBJ1-4, with D unclear. This CDR3 has 14 residues. Germline CDR1 and CDR2: MDHEN and SYDVKM. CDR3 loop: CASSLAGVDEKLLF. DNA for the CDR3: TGTGCCAGCAGTTTAGCGGGAGTGGATGAAAAACTGCTTTTT.

This clonotype appeared many times. The chain recombines TRBV28 with TRBJ2-1; 8 bases are a match to TRBD2. Germline V lookup: CDR1 MDHEN, CDR2 SYDVKM. V gave up 2 bases and J gave up 5 bases; unmatched junction bases: 5. The length of the CDR3 is 15 residues. CDR3 in amino acids: CASSLRTSGNNEQFF. CDR3 nucleotides: TGTGCCAGCAGTTTACGAACTAGCGGCAACAATGAGCAGTTCTTC. Filled out from reference TRBV28 and TRBJ2-1, the complete variable domain reads DVKVTQSSRYLVKRTGEKVFLECVQDMDHENMFWYRQDPGLGLRLIYFSYDVKMKEKGDIPEGYSVSREKKERFSLILESASTNQTSMYLCASSLRTSGNNEQFFGPGTRLTVL.

At least ten counts were recorded for this clonotype. The chain combines TRBV29-1 with TRBJ1-2; D gene ambiguous. CDR1 and CDR2 from the germline V gene are SQVTM and ANQGSEA. CDR3 length: 12 residues. V was cut by 2 bases and J by 1 base, with 5 bases left in between. The CDR3 sequence: CSVETINYGYTF. The CDR3, as DNA: TGCAGCGTTGAAACTATTAACTATGGCTACACCTTC. Using reference TRBV29-1 and TRBJ1-2 for the parts outside the CDR3, the full variable domain is SAVISQKPSRDICQRGTSLTIQCQVDSQVTMMFWYRQQPGQSLTLIATANQGSEATYESGFVIDKFPISRPNLTFSTLTVSNMSPEDSSIYLCSVETINYGYTFGSGTRLTVV.

The chain carries TRBV7-6 and TRBJ2-3, with TRBD1 as a possible D gene (5 bases). Trimming took 4 bases from V and 6 from J, leaving 11 bases between them. This CDR3 has 13 residues. Germline values: CDR1 SGHVS, CDR2 FNYEAQ. CDR3 in DNA: TGTGCCAGCAGCTCGGCGAAGGGGGATACGCAGTATTTT. This translates into CASSSAKGDTQYF.

This clonotype turned up a few times. The V gene is TRBV7-3, the J gene TRBJ2-3; a weak D match, TRBD1 (6 bases). The CDR3 is made up of 13 amino acids. The V end lost 6 bases, the J end lost 4 bases, and 11 bases lay between the germline ends. CDR1 and CDR2 from the germline V gene are SGHTA and FQGTGA. CDR3 sequence: CASRHRVPDTQYF. The CDR3 nucleotides are TGTGCCAGCAGGCACAGGGTTCCAGATACGCAGTATTTT.

J is TRBJ1-2 and V is TRBV5-1; D is unresolved. The V gene's germline CDR1 is SGHRS and CDR2 YFSETQ. The V end was cut by 4 bases, the J end by 4 bases, with 11 bases between. This CDR3 comprises 13 residues. For the CDR3, the DNA is TGCGCCAGCAGCACCCCAGAGGGCTATGGCTACACCTTC. It encodes CASSTPEGYGYTF.

This clonotype was seen only once. This chain uses TRBV7-2 with TRBJ2-5; 9 nucleotides match TRBD1. Germline lookup yields CDR1 SGHTA and CDR2 FQGNSA. After removal of 0 bases from V and 6 bases from J, the junction contained 5 bases not matched to a gene. The CDR3 contains 15 residues. The CDR3 DNA reads TGTGCCAGCAGCTTAGCCACGGGACAGGGAAAGACCCAGTACTTC. Translated, it gives CASSLATGQGKTQYF.

This clonotype is labeled as medium-sized. The rearrangement joins TRBV6-1 to TRBJ2-2, with no clear D. The CDR3 contains 14 residues. V dropped 4 bases and J dropped 3 bases, with 9 bases sitting between them. The germline CDR1 and CDR2 sequences are MNHNS and SASEGT. The CDR3, as DNA: TGTGCCAGCAGTGCGCCCAGCTACACCGGGGAGCTGTTTTTT. It yields the protein CASSAPSYTGELFF.

J is TRBJ2-1 and V is TRBV28; TRBD2 agrees at 10 bases. Germline V lookup: CDR1 MDHEN, CDR2 SYDVKM. V lost 6 bases to trimming and J lost 4 bases; unmatched junction nucleotides: 6. CDR3 length: 15 amino acids. The CDR3 is CASSKREGGYNEQFF. The DNA of the CDR3 is TGTGCCAGCAGCAAGCGGGAGGGTGGTTACAATGAGCAGTTCTTC.

The chain combines TRBV20-1 with TRBJ2-3; D gene ambiguous. The CDR3 spans 10 residues. The V gene's germline CDR1 is DFQATT and CDR2 SNEGSKA (reference sequence). Trimming removed 6 bases at V and 9 bases at J, with 10 bases between. The CDR3 loop reads CSANIRTQYF. In DNA form, the CDR3 reads TGCAGTGCCAATATACGGACGCAGTATTTT.

This clonotype occurred a few times. The chain couples TRBV2 to TRBJ2-2, with 7 nucleotides matching TRBD2. Losses at the gene ends were 8 bases for V and 5 bases for J; bases not matched to a gene: 2. This CDR3 has 12 residues. CDR1 and CDR2 from the germline V gene are SNHLY and FYNNEI. The CDR3 DNA reads TGTGCCAGCGGGGGAGGGACCGGGGAGCTGTTTTTT. Its translation is CASGGGTGELFF.

In the case of this clonotype: This is likely a read error, given that the CDR3 carries no conserved phenylalanine or tryptophan at its end. The limits of the CDR3 on the DNA are not certain, so only TCRdb's listed CDR3 is given. CDR3 residues: CSAIQFGGRGDEQCV. The genes are TRBV20-1 and TRBJ2-1; no DNA check was done on the table's D call, TRBD1. The CDR3 is 15 amino acids in total, end residues counted. Germline-derived CDR1 and CDR2 are DFQATT and SNEGSKA (reference sequence).